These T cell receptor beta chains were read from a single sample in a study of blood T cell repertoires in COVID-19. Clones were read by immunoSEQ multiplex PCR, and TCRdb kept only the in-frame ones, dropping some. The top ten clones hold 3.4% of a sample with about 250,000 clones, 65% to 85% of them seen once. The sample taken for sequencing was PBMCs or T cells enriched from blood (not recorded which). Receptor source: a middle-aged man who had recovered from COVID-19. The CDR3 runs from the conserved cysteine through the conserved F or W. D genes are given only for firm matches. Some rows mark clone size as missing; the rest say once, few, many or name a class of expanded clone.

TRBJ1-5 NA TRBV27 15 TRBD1 TGTGCCAGCAGTTACTCGACAGGGAGCAATCAGCCCCAGCATTTT CASSYSTGSNQPQHF
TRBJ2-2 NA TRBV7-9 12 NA TGTGCCAGCAGCCTCTATTCCGGGGAGCTGTTTTTT CASSLYSGELFF
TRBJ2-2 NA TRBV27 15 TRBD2 TGTGCCAGCAGTTGGACTAGCCAGAACACCGGGGAGCTGTTTTTT CASSWTSQNTGELFF
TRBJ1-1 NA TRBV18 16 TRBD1 TGTGCCAGCTCATCTGACAGGGGCCGTATGAACACTGAAGCTTTCTTT CASSSDRGRMNTEAFF
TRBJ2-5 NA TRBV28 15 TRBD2 TGTGCCAGCTCCCTAGCGGGAGTCTTTAGAGAGACCCAGTACTTC CASSLAGVFRETQYF
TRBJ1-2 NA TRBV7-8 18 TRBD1 TGTGCCAGCAGCCCAGTCGGGACAGGGGGATTTTCTAACTATGGCTACACCTTC CASSPVGTGGFSNYGYTF
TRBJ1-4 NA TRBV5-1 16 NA TGCGCCAGCAGCTTGGGGTCCGGCGGACTAAATGAAAAACTGTTTTTT CASSLGSGGLNEKLFF
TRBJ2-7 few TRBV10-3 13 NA TGTGCCATCAGTGAGTCGTCAAATTACGAGCAGTACTTC CAISESSNYEQYF
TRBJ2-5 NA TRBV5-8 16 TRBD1 TGTGCCAGCAGCAACGGGACAGATTGGATTAAAGAGACCCAGTACTTC CASSNGTDWIKETQYF
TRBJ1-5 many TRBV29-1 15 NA TGCAGCGTCGCCGAGGGAGTAATAGGCAATCAGCCCCAGCATTTT CSVAEGVIGNQPQHF
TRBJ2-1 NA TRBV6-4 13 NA TGTGCCAGCAGCCGACACGTGGACAATGAGCAGTTCTTC CASSRHVDNEQFF
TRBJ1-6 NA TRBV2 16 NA TGTGCCAGCAGTGAGTCGGTGAGCTCCTATAATTCACCCCTCCACTTT CASSESVSSYNSPLHF
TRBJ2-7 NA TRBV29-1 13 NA TGCAGCGTTGAGGGGCGGACAGACTACGAGCAGTACTTC CSVEGRTDYEQYF
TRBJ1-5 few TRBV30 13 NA TGTGCCTGGGATTACAGTCAGGGTCAGCCCCAGCATTTT CAWDYSQGQPQHF
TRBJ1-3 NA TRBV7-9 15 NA TGTGCCAGCAGCGTACAGGATAGCTCTGGAAACACCATATATTTT CASSVQDSSGNTIYF
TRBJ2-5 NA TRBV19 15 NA TGTGCCAGTGGGTCGGCTAGCCGGCGCCAAGAGACCCAGTACTTC CASGSASRRQETQYF